The 27 T cell receptor beta chains given below trace back to one sample, sequenced in a study of T cells in Graves' hyperthyroidism and ophthalmopathy. Authors of the study amplified TCR beta CDR3 regions from RNA transcripts. Using the HTBI primer set, a first-round RT-PCR was run on the TCR CDR3. TCRdb re-called the multiplex PCR reads through MiXCR, storing one row per CDR3 protein. The top ten hold around 3.5% of the sample, which has about 610,000 distinct CDR3 sequences, about a sixth seen once. Material for sequencing was blood. All receptors come from a middle-aged woman with Graves' ophthalmopathy.

In its sample, this clonotype was seen a few times. A junction end diverges from the germline sequence, so it may reflect a read error. The chain combines TRBV5-1 with TRBJ2-3, with D perhaps TRBD1 (6 bases). From germline, CDR1 is SGHRS and CDR2 YFSETQ. The length of the CDR3 is 15 residues. The CDR3 loop reads CASTTLQGNTNTQYF. The CDR3 DNA follows: TGCGCCAGCACCACACTTCAGGGGAACACAAATACGCAGTATTTT.

This clonotype was observed a handful of times. V gene TRBV14 combines with J gene TRBJ2-5; D might be TRBD1 or TRBD2, each matching 5 bases. Trimming stripped 1 base from V and 7 bases from J, with 19 bases between. The CDR3 extends over 16 amino acids. The germline CDR1 and CDR2 sequences are SGHDN and FVKESK. The CDR3 coding sequence is TGTGCCAGCAGCCAAGGACAGACCTGGGACCCCACGACCCAGTACTTC. The encoded protein is CASSQGQTWDPTTQYF.

At least ten counts were recorded for this clonotype. This sequence joins TRBV20-1 and TRBJ1-5; the D is unclear. The CDR3 extends over 13 amino acids. V was clipped by 4 bases and J by 5 bases, with 12 bases between them. CDR1 is DFQATT, CDR2 SNEGSKA, per germline (reference sequence). The CDR3 DNA sequence: TGCAGTGCTACCCGAGGGAACGATCAGCCCCAGCATTTT. Its translation is CSATRGNDQPQHF.

Only a few counts were recorded for this clonotype. This chain links TRBV6-2 or TRBV6-3 with TRBJ2-2; TRBD1 agrees at 9 bases. Germline values: CDR1 MNHEY, CDR2 SVGEGT. V shed 5 bases, J shed 3 bases, and the junction held 7 bases outside the gene matches. The CDR3 runs to 16 residues. The DNA of the CDR3 is TGTGCCAGCAGTAGGGGCACAGGGGGCTACACCGGGGAGCTGTTTTTT. This sequence encodes CASSRGTGGYTGELFF.

Many counts were recorded for this clonotype. V gene TRBV5-1 combines with J gene TRBJ1-1; D unclear. This CDR3 has 14 amino acids. Germline lookup yields CDR1 SGHRS and CDR2 YFSETQ. V shed 1 base and J shed 5 bases, with 12 bases lying between them. DNA of the CDR3: TGCGCCAGCAGCTTGATTGCCGACCTTACTGAAGCTTTCTTT. This codes for CASSLIADLTEAFF.

The chain employs TRBV20-1 and TRBJ2-3; D may be TRBD1 (6 bases). Germline V CDR1 and CDR2: DFQATT, SNEGSKA (reference sequence). The CDR3 contains 13 residues. Trimming took off 0 bases at V and 13 bases at J, with 17 bases between the two ends. CDR3 region: CSARDNLAGQKYF. CDR3 in DNA: TGCAGTGCTAGAGATAATTTAGCAGGACAGAAGTATTTT.

V usage is TRBV28 and J usage is TRBJ1-6, with D possibly being TRBD1 (6 bases). The V and J ends lost 5 bases and 4 bases respectively, with 12 bases between them. Looked up from germline, CDR1 is MDHEN and CDR2 is SYDVKM. CDR3 length: 15 amino acids. CDR3 sequence: CASSPPTGYNSPLHF. In DNA form, the CDR3 reads TGTGCCAGCAGTCCCCCGACAGGTTATAATTCACCCCTCCACTTT.

This clonotype was counted many times. The genes are TRBV7-9 and TRBJ2-5; D ambiguous. The germline V gene encodes CDR1 SEHNR and CDR2 FQNEAQ (reference sequence). The CDR3 is 15 amino acids. V lost 5 bases to trimming and J lost 1 base, with 14 bases between them. Here the CDR3 reads CASSHPPTAQETQYF. DNA for the CDR3: TGTGCCAGCAGCCACCCGCCCACAGCCCAAGAGACCCAGTACTTC.

V gene TRBV4-1 combines with J gene TRBJ2-5; maybe TRBD2 (5 bases). V shed 4 bases and J shed 4 bases, with 22 bases lying between them. Germline loops: CDR1 MGHRA, CDR2 YSYEKL. This CDR3 has 17 amino acids. CDR3 sequence reads: CASSPREGTGLGETQYF. Written as DNA, the CDR3 is TGCGCCAGCAGCCCGCGAGAGGGTACGGGTCTCGGAGAGACCCAGTACTTC.

This clonotype was counted at least ten times. The rearrangement uses TRBV6-1 and TRBJ2-1, with 7 bases matching TRBD2. Germline CDR1 and CDR2: MNHNS and SASEGT. Losses at the gene ends were 6 bases for V and 1 base for J; bases not matched to a gene: 6. This CDR3 comprises 15 residues. CDR3 in DNA: TGTGCCAGCAGGGTGGGAGGGAGATCCTACAATGAGCAGTTCTTC. Translation gives CASRVGGRSYNEQFF.

The chain links TRBV18 to TRBJ1-5; D possibly corresponds to TRBD1 (5 bases). Germline V lookup: CDR1 KGHSH, CDR2 LQKENI. V shed 4 bases and J shed 4 bases, with 8 bases lying between them. The CDR3 is 13 residues long. The CDR3 protein is CASSLNRNQPQHF. As DNA, the CDR3 is TGTGCCAGCTCACTAAACAGGAATCAGCCCCAGCATTTT. Drawing the rest from reference TRBV18 and TRBJ1-5, the complete variable domain is NAGVMQNPRHLVRRRGQEARLRCSPMKGHSHVYWYRQLPEEGLKFMVYLQKENIIDESGMPKERFSAEFPKEGPSILRIQQVVRGDSAAYFCASSLNRNQPQHFGDGTRLSIL.

This clonotype was observed many times. The rearrangement joins TRBV7-6 to TRBJ2-3; possibly TRBD2 for D (5 bases). CDR1 is SGHVS, CDR2 FNYEAQ, per germline. V was cut by 1 base and J by 8 bases, with 10 bases left in between. The length of the CDR3 is 13 residues. Here the CDR3 DNA reads TGTGCCAGCAGCTTAGTACTAGTGGCTACGCAGTATTTT. This codes for CASSLVLVATQYF. The complete variable domain, with remaining parts taken from reference TRBV7-6 and TRBJ2-3, reads GAGVSQSPRYKVTKRGQDVALRCDPISGHVSLYWYRQALGQGPEFLTYFNYEAQQDKSGLPNDRFSAERPEGSISTLTIQRTEQRDSAMYRCASSLVLVATQYFGPGTRLTVL.

The chain joins TRBV6-1 to TRBJ1-3; D not resolved. Germline CDR1 MNHNS, CDR2 SASEGT. V gave up 8 bases and J gave up 4 bases, with 9 bases separating them. The CDR3 loop spans 12 amino acids. The CDR3 DNA follows: TGTGCCAGCTGTAACGCCGGAAACACCATATATTTT. Its protein is CASCNAGNTIYF.

This clonotype was seen ten or more times. The rearrangement joins TRBV6-1 to TRBJ2-2; 8 bases fit TRBD1. V gave up 7 bases and J gave up 6 bases; unmatched junction bases: 7. From germline, CDR1 is MNHNS and CDR2 SASEGT. The length of the CDR3 is 14 residues. The CDR3 DNA reads as TGTGCCAGCACAGACAGGGGTGAGGCCGGGGAGCTGTTTTTT. As protein: CASTDRGEAGELFF.

The chain joins TRBV4-1 to TRBJ2-7; the match to TRBD1 covers 8 bases. CDR3 length: 19 residues. Germline V lookup: CDR1 MGHRA, CDR2 YSYEKL. The V and J ends lost 2 bases and 4 bases, in that order; junction bases with no gene match: 19. The CDR3 bases are TGCGCCAGCAGCCAATTCATCGTGGTCCGGACAGGGTCCCGATACGAGCAGTACTTC. Translated: CASSQFIVVRTGSRYEQYF.

In its sample, this clonotype was seen many times. This rearrangement joins TRBV27 to TRBJ2-7; the D gene is possibly TRBD2 (5 bases). V was cut by 7 bases and J by 0 bases, with 16 bases left in between. This CDR3 is built from 15 residues. CDR1 and CDR2 from the germline V gene are MNHEY and SMNVEV (reference sequence). CDR3 loop: CASNTHGMGSYEQYF. In DNA, the CDR3 is TGTGCCAGCAACACCCACGGGATGGGCTCCTACGAGCAGTACTTC.

This clonotype was picked up many times. CDR3 bases: TGTGCCAGCAGTGCCGCGGGGGGCGGTTCCTACAATGAGCAGTTCTTC. Amino acid sequence: CASSAAGGGSYNEQFF. V is TRBV6-1 and J is TRBJ2-1, with TRBD2 matching over 8 bases. The germline V gene has CDR1 MNHNS and CDR2 SASEGT. V shed 4 bases, J shed 1 base, and the junction held 6 bases outside the gene matches. The CDR3 is 16 residues long.

This clonotype was seen many times. The J gene is TRBJ2-7, the V gene TRBV28, with D unresolved. The CDR3 spans 13 residues. Germline V CDR1 and CDR2: MDHEN, SYDVKM. Trimming left V 5 bases short and J 5 bases short, with 13 bases between. This chain's CDR3 is CASSTSSVNEQYF. CDR3 in DNA: TGTGCCAGCAGTACGAGTTCCGTAAACGAGCAGTACTTC.

The sample holds a few counts of this clonotype. The chain has TRBV2 and TRBJ1-4, with TRBD1 as a possible D gene (5 bases). Germline loops: CDR1 SNHLY, CDR2 FYNNEI. The V gene lost 7 bases and the J gene lost 7 bases, with 16 bases spanning the gap. The length of the CDR3 is 14 residues. CDR3 sequence (DNA): TGTGCCAGCACCGGAGAAGGGGTTGGTGAAAAACTGTTTTTT. Translating it yields CASTGEGVGEKLFF.

V and J are TRBV20-1 and TRBJ1-6, with D possibly TRBD1 on 5 matching bases. Trimming shortened V by 0 bases and J by 12 bases, and 15 bases separated the two germline ends. Germline CDR1 is DFQATT and CDR2 is SNEGSKA (reference sequence). CDR3 size: 14 residues. The CDR3 spells CSAREQGRDVPLHF. The DNA for the CDR3 is TGCAGTGCTAGAGAGCAGGGCAGGGACGTACCCCTCCACTTT.

This clonotype occurred many times. This sequence joins TRBV7-2 and TRBJ2-3; tentatively, D is TRBD2 (5 bases). CDR1 SGHTA and CDR2 FQGNSA come from the germline V gene. V was clipped by 0 bases and J by 1 base, with 8 bases between them. This CDR3 is 15 amino acids long. This CDR3 reads CASSLALRGTDTQYF. CDR3 DNA sequence: TGTGCCAGCAGCTTAGCGCTGAGGGGCACAGATACGCAGTATTTT.

V gene TRBV28 combines with J gene TRBJ2-7; no clear D. Germline CDR1 is MDHEN and CDR2 is SYDVKM. CDR3 length: 13 amino acids. V lost 1 base to trimming and J lost 3 bases, with 7 bases between them. CDR3 in DNA: TGTGCCAGCAGTTTATTCCGCCGCTACGAGCAGTACTTC. It encodes CASSLFRRYEQYF.

There are a few counts of this clonotype. The CDR3 sequence: CASSLNEETQYF. CDR3 bases: TGTGCCAGCAGTTTGAATGAAGAGACCCAGTACTTC. J is TRBJ2-5 and V is TRBV6-5; D is unclear. The ends were cut back, 4 bases at V and 3 bases at J, with 6 bases in the middle. Germline V gene sequence: CDR1 MNHEY, CDR2 SVGAGI. The CDR3 extends over 12 amino acids.

The V gene is TRBV6-1, the J gene TRBJ2-7; no definite D call. Between the trimmed V and J ends, which lost 2 bases and 3 bases, there was a span of 8 bases. Germline V gives CDR1 MNHNS, CDR2 SASEGT. This CDR3 spans 13 amino acids. The CDR3 region is CASSETTFYEQYF. In DNA, the CDR3 is TGTGCCAGCAGTGAAACGACCTTCTACGAGCAGTACTTC.

The rearrangement joins TRBV12-5 to TRBJ2-7; no reliable D call. This CDR3 spans 14 amino acids. Per the germline V gene, CDR1 is LGHNT and CDR2 is FRNRAP. V gave up 7 bases and J gave up 4 bases, with 17 bases separating them. The CDR3 coding sequence is TGTGCTAGTGTTTCCCCCCGGACGCGATACGAGCAGTACTTC. It specifies CASVSPRTRYEQYF.

The V call is TRBV7-2, the J call TRBJ1-6; 7 nucleotides match TRBD1. CDR1 is SGHTA and CDR2 is FQGNSA in the germline V gene. J was trimmed by 6 bases and V by 5 bases; bases with no gene match: 7. The CDR3 runs 15 residues. Here the CDR3 reads CASSGRDSINSPLHF. The CDR3 DNA follows: TGTGCCAGCAGCGGCCGGGACAGCATTAATTCACCCCTCCACTTT.

The chain joins TRBV2 to TRBJ2-5; the match to TRBD2 covers 13 bases. Germline V lookup: CDR1 SNHLY, CDR2 FYNNEI. Trimming cost V 6 bases and J 5 bases; bases outside gene matches: 12. The CDR3 is 17 residues long. The DNA for the CDR3 is TGTGCCAGCAGCAGGACTAGCGGGAGTGGGGTCGTGGAGACCCAGTACTTC. Encoded protein: CASSRTSGSGVVETQYF.